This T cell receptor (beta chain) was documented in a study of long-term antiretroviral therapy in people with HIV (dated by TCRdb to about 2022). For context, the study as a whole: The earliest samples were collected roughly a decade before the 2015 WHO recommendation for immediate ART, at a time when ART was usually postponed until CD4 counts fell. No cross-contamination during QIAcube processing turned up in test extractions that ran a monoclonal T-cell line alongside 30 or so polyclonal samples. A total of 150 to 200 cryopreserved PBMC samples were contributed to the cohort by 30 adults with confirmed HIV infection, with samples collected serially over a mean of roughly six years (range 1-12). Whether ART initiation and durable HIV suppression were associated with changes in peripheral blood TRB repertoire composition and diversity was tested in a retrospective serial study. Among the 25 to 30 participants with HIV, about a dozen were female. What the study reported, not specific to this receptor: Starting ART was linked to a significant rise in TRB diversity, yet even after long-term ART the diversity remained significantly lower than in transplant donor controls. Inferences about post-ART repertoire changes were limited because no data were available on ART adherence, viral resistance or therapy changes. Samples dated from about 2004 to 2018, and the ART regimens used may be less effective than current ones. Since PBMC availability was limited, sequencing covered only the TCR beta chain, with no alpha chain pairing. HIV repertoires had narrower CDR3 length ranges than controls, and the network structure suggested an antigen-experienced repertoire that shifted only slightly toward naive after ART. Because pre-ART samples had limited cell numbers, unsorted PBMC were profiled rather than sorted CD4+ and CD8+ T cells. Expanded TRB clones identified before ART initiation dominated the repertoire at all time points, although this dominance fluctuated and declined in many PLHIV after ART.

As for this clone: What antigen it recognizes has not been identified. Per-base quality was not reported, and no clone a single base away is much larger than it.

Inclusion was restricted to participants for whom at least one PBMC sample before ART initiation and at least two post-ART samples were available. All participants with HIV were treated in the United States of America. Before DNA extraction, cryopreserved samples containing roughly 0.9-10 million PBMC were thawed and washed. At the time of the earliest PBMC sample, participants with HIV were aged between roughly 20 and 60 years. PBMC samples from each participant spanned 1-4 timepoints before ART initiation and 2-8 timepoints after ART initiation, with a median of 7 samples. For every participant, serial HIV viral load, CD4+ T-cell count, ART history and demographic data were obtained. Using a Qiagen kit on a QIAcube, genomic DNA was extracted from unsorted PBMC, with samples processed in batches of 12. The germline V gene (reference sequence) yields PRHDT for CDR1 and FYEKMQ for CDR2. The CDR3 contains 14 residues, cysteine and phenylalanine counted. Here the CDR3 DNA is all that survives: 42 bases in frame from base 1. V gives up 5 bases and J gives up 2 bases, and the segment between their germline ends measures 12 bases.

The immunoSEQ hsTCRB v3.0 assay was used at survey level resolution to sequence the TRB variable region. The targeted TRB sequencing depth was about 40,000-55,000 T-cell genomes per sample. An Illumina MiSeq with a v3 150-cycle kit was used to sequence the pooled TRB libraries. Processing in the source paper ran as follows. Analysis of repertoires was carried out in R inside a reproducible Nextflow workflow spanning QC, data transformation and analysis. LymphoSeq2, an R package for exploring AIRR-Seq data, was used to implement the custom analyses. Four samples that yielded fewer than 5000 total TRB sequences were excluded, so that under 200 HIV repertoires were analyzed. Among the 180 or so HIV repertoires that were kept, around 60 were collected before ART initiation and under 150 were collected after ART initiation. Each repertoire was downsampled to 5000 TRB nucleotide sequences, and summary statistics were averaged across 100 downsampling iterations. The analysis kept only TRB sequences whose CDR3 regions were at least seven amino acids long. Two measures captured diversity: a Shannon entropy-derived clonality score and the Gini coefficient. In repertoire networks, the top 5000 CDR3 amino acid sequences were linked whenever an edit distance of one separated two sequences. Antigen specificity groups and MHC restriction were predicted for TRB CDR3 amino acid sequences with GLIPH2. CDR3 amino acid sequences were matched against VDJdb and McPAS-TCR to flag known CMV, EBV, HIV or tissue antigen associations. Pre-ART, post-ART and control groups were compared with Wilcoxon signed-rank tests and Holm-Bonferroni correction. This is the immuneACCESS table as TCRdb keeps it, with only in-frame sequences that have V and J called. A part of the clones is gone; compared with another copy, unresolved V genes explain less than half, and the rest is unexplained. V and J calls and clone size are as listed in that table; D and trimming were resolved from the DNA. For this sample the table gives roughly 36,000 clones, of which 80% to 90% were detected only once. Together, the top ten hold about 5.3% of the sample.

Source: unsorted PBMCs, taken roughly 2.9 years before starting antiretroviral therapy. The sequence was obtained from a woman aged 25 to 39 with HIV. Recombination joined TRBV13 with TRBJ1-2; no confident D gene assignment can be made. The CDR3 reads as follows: CASSLPGQNYGYTF. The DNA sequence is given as TGTGCCAGCAGCCTTCCCGGGCAGAACTATGGCTACACCTTC.